This T cell receptor (beta chain) was profiled in a study of blood T cells in healthy people across ages. This clonotype was seen a few times. Its antigen is currently unknown. The donors, all healthy, were Caucasians living in Russia, aged roughly 6 to 90. A second PCR, run for 7 to 11 cycles, used a sample-barcoded 5' primer plus a J-beta primer mix. One entry per CDR3 protein results from TCRdb running MiXCR on the 5' RACE reads. The sample holds fewer than 1 million distinct CDR3 sequences, 44% seen once. Study-level findings and limits: Estimates based on one million T cells were treated as lower bounds. Researchers said unsorted PBMCs prevented a conclusive naive versus antigen-experienced comparison. Long-lived and aged donors differed, with more naive CD4+ cells and higher diversity in the long-lived.

The trim removed 5 bases at V and 4 bases at J, leaving 2 bases unmatched. Germline V lookup: CDR1 MNHEY, CDR2 SVGEGT. The CDR3 has 14 amino acids. What was sequenced was blood. This receptor was obtained from a man in his sixties in good health. This chain links TRBV6-2 or TRBV6-3 with TRBJ2-2; 9 positions match TRBD1. CDR3 bases: TGTGCCAGCAGTGGGGGACAGGGCACCGGGGAGCTGTTTTTT. Translation gives CASSGGQGTGELFF.